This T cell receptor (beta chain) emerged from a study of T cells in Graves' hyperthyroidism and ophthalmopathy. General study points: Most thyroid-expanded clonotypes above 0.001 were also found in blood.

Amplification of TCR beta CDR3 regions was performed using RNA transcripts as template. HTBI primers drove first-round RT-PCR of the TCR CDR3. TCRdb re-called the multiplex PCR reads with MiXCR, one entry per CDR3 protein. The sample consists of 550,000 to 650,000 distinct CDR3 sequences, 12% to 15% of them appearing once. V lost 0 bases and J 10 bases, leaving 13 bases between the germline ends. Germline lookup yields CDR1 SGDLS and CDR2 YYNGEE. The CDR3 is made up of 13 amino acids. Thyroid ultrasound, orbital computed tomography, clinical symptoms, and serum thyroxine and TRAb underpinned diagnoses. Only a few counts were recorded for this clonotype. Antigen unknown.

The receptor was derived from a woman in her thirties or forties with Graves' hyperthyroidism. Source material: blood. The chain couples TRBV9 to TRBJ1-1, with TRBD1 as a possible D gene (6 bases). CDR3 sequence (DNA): TGTGCCAGCAGCGTAGAGGGGGGAGCGGCAGCTTTCTTT. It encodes CASSVEGGAAAFF.